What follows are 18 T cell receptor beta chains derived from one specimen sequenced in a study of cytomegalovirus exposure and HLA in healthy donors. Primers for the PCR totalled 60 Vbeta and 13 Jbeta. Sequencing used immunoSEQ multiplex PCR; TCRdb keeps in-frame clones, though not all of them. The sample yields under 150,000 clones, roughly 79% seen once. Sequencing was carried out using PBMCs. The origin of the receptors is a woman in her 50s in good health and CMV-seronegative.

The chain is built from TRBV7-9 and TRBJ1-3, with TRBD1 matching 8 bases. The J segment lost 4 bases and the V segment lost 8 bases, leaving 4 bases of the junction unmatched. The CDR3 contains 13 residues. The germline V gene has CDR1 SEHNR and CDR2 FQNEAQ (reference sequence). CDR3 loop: CASRTGSGNTIYF. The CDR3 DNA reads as TGTGCCAGCCGGACAGGGAGCGGAAACACCATATATTTT. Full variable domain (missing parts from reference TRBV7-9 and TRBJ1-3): DTGVSQNPRHKITKRGQNVTFRCDPISEHNRLYWYRQTLGQGPEFLTYFQNEAQLEKSRLLSDRFSAERPKGSFSTLEIQRTEQGDSAMYLCASRTGSGNTIYFGEGSWLTVV.

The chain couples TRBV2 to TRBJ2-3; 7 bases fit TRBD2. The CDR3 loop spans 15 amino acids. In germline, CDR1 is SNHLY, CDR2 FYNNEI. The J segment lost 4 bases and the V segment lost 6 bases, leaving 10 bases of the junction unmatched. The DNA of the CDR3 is TGTGCCAGCAGAGGTGGACTAGTTGAGCCAGATACGCAGTATTTT. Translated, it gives CASRGGLVEPDTQYF.

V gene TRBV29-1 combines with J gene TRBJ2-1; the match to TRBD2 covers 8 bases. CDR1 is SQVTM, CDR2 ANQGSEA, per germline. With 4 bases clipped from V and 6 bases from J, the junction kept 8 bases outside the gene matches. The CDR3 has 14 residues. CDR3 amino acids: CSVVGTRKGNEQFF. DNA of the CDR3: TGCAGCGTTGTGGGGACTAGAAAGGGCAATGAGCAGTTCTTC.

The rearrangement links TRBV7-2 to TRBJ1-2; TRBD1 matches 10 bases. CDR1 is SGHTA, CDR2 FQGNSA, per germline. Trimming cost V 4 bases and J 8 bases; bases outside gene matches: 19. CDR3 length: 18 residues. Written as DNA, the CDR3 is TGTGCCAGCAGCTCCAATTGGGACAGGGGTCTCGGGGGTCGGGGCTACACCTTC. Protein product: CASSSNWDRGLGGRGYTF.

CDR3 in DNA: TGTGCCAGCAGCCGCACCACTAGCGGGAGCTACGAGCAGTACTTC. This gives the protein CASSRTTSGSYEQYF. The rearrangement uses TRBV11-2 and TRBJ2-7, with 11 bases matching TRBD2. The ends lost 5 bases at V and 3 bases at J; junction bases unmatched: 6. This CDR3 has 15 residues. CDR1 is SGHAT and CDR2 is FQNNGV in the germline V gene.

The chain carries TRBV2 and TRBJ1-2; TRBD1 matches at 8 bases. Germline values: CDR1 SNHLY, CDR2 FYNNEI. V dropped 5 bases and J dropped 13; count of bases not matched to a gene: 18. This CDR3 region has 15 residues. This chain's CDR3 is CASSTQDRGLARVTF. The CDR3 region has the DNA TGTGCCAGCAGTACACAAGACAGGGGCCTTGCTCGAGTCACCTTC.

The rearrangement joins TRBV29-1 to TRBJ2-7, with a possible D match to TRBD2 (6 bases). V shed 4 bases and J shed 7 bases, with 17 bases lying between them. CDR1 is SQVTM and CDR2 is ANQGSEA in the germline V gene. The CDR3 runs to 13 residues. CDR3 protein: CSVVLAASGEQYF. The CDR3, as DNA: TGCAGCGTTGTACTAGCAGCCTCCGGGGAGCAGTACTTC.

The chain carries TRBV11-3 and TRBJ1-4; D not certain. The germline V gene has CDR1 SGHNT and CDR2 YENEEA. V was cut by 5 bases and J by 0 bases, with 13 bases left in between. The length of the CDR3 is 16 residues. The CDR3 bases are TGTGCCAGCAGCCCTCCCGGGATTCCAACTAATGAAAAACTGTTTTTT. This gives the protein CASSPPGIPTNEKLFF.

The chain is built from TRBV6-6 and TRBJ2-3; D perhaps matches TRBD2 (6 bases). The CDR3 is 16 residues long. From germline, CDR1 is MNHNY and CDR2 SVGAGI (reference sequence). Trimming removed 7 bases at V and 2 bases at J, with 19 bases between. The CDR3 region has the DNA TGTGCCAGCATCCCCCCTCTAGCGAGGGACACAGATACGCAGTATTTT. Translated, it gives CASIPPLARDTDTQYF.

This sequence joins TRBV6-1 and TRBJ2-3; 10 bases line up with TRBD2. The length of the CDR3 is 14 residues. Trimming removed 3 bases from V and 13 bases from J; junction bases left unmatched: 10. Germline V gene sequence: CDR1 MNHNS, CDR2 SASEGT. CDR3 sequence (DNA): TGTGCCAGCAGTGAGGATAGCGGGAGGCCTTACGAGTATTTT. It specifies CASSEDSGRPYEYF.

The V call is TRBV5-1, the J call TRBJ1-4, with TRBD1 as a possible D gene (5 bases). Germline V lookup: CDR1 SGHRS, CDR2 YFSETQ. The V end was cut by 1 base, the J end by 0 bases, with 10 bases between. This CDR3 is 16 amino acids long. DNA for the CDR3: TGCGCCAGCAGCTTGCAGGGTTTAGCAACTAATGAAAAACTGTTTTTT. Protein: CASSLQGLATNEKLFF.

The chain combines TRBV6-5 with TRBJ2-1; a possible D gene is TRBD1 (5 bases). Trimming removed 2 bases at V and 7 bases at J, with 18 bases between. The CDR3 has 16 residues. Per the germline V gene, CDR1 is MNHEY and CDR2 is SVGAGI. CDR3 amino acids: CASSYRKFDSVNEQFF. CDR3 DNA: TGTGCCAGCAGTTACCGCAAATTCGACAGCGTAAATGAGCAGTTCTTC.

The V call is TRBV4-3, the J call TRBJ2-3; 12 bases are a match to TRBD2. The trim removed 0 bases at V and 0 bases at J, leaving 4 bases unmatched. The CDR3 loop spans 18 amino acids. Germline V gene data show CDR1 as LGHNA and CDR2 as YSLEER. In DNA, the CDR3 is TGCGCCAGCAGCCAAGAGCTAGCGGGAGGGACTAGCACAGATACGCAGTATTTT. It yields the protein CASSQELAGGTSTDTQYF.

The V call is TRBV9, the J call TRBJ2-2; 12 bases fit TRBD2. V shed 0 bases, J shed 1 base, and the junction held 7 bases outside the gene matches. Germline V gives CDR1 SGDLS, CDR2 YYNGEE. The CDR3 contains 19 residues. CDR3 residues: CASSVVPSTSGGNTGELFF. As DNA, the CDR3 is TGTGCCAGCAGCGTAGTCCCCTCGACTAGCGGGGGGAACACCGGGGAGCTGTTTTTT.

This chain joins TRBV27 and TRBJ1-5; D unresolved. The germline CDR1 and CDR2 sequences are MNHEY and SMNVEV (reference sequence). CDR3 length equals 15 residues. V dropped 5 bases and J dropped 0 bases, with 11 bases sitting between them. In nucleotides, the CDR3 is TGTGCCAGCAGTCGTTCGAGATATAGCAATCAGCCCCAGCATTTT. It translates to CASSRSRYSNQPQHF.

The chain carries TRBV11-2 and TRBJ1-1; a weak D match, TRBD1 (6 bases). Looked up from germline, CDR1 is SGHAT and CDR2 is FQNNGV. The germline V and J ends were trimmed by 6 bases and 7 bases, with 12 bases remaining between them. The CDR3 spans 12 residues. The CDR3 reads CASSQSRGEAFF. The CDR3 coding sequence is TGTGCCAGCAGTCAGTCCAGGGGTGAAGCTTTCTTT. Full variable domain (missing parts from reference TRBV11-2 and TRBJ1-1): EAGVAQSPRYKIIEKRQSVAFWCNPISGHATLYWYQQILGQGPKLLIQFQNNGVVDDSQLPKDRFSAERLKGVDSTLKIQPAKLEDSAVYLCASSQSRGEAFFGQGTRLTVV.

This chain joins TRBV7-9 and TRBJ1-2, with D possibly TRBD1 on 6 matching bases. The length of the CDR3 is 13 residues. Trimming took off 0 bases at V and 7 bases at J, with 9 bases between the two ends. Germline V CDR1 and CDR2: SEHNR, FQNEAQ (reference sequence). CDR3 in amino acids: CASSLAGASGYTF. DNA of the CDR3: TGTGCCAGCAGCTTAGCGGGGGCCAGTGGCTACACCTTC.

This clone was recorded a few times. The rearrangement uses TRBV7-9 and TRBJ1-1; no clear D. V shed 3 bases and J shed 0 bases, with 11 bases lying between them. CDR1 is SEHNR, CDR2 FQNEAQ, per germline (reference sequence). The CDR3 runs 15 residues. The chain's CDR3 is CASSFFHGLNTEAFF. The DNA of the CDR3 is TGTGCCAGCAGCTTTTTCCACGGTCTGAACACTGAAGCTTTCTTT.